The 31 T cell receptor beta chains below all came from one sample that was sequenced in a study of cytomegalovirus exposure and HLA in healthy donors. Sequencing was performed with immunoSEQ multiplex PCR; in TCRdb, only in-frame clones are kept and a portion is missing. The profile shows approximately 180,000 clones, about 82% of them singletons. The sample was PBMCs. The source of these receptors is a woman aged 18-29 years in good health and CMV-seronegative.

The chain combines TRBV11-3 with TRBJ2-2, with D unclear. CDR1 SGHNT and CDR2 YENEEA come from the germline V gene. V was shortened by 1 base and J by 6 bases, with 15 bases between the two germline ends. The CDR3 is made up of 16 amino acids. CDR3 loop: CASSLGSFRGSGELFF. In DNA form, the CDR3 reads TGTGCCAGCAGCTTAGGCAGTTTTCGCGGTTCCGGGGAGCTGTTTTTT. The full variable domain, its missing parts supplied by reference TRBV11-3 and TRBJ2-2, is EAGVVQSPRYKIIEKKQPVAFWCNPISGHNTLYWYLQNLGQGPELLIRYENEEAVDDSQLPKDRFSAERLKGVDSTLKIQPAELGDSAVYLCASSLGSFRGSGELFFGEGSRLTVL.

The chain uses TRBV14 and TRBJ2-1, with 7 bases identical to TRBD1. J was trimmed by 4 bases and V by 4 bases; bases with no gene match: 7. CDR1 and CDR2 from the germline V gene are SGHDN and FVKESK. CDR3 length: 15 residues. CDR3 amino acids: CASSPPQGRYNEQFF. The CDR3 DNA reads as TGTGCCAGCAGCCCCCCACAGGGGCGGTACAATGAGCAGTTCTTC. The full variable domain, its missing parts supplied by reference TRBV14 and TRBJ2-1, is EAGVTQFPSHSVIEKGQTVTLRCDPISGHDNLYWYRRVMGKEIKFLLHFVKESKQDESGMPNNRFLAERTGGTYSTLKVQPAELEDSGVYFCASSPPQGRYNEQFFGPGTRLTVL.

DNA of the CDR3: TGTGCCAGCAGCTTAGTAATCACCGGGGAGCTGTTTTTT. Its protein product is CASSLVITGELFF. The chain is built from TRBV7-2 and TRBJ2-2, with D hard to call. V was cut by 1 base and J by 4 bases, with 4 bases left in between. Germline CDR1 reads SGHTA; CDR2 reads FQGNSA. This CDR3 contains 13 residues.

The chain couples TRBV11-2 to TRBJ2-7; perhaps TRBD2 as D (7 bases). The CDR3 is 15 amino acids. The V and J ends lost 1 base and 3 bases respectively, with 13 bases between them. Germline V gene lookup returns CDR1 SGHAT and CDR2 FQNNGV. CDR3 DNA: TGTGCCAGCAGCTTAGTGGGCGGGGGCAGCTACGAGCAGTACTTC. Translated: CASSLVGGGSYEQYF.

This clone was picked up a small number of times. This chain connects TRBV14 to TRBJ2-2; possible D gene TRBD1, 5 bases. CDR3 length: 18 residues. Between the trimmed V and J ends, which lost 2 bases and 0 bases, there was a span of 16 bases. Germline CDR1 reads SGHDN; CDR2 reads FVKESK. CDR3 in DNA: TGTGCCAGCAGCCAATTGGACATGTCCCTCGCGAACACCGGGGAGCTGTTTTTT. Amino acid sequence: CASSQLDMSLANTGELFF.

About this clone itself: The same CDR3 arises from other DNA sequences in this sample as well. The gene calls are TRBV30 and TRBJ2-3, with D possibly TRBD1 on 6 matching bases. V was shortened by 0 bases and J by 1 base, with 8 bases between the two germline ends. The CDR3 runs to 14 residues. The germline CDR1 and CDR2 sequences are GTSNPN and SVGIG (reference sequence). Here the CDR3 DNA reads TGTGCCTGGAGTGTAGGGGGAGGCACAGATACGCAGTATTTT. It codes for CAWSVGGGTDTQYF.

The chain employs TRBV2 and TRBJ2-3; D might be TRBD2 (6 bases). V was cut by 8 bases and J by 0 bases, with 33 bases left in between. CDR1 is SNHLY and CDR2 is FYNNEI in the germline V gene. CDR3 length: 21 amino acids. The CDR3 nucleotides read TGTGCCAGCGGGTGGTGGGGTGCTAGCGCGAAAAAACTGACTAGCACAGATACGCAGTATTTT. Residues: CASGWWGASAKKLTSTDTQYF.

This rearrangement joins TRBV7-9 to TRBJ2-7; 7 bases align to TRBD1. The V gene end was trimmed by 0 bases and the J gene end by 0 bases; junction bases not matched to a gene: 5. In germline, CDR1 is SEHNR, CDR2 FQNEAQ (reference sequence). This CDR3 contains 16 residues. Here the CDR3 DNA reads TGTGCCAGCAGCTTAGCAAGATGGGACAGCTCCTACGAGCAGTACTTC. Protein sequence: CASSLARWDSSYEQYF. The full variable domain, in which reference TRBV7-9 and TRBJ2-7 provide the parts outside the CDR3, is DTGVSQNPRHKITKRGQNVTFRCDPISEHNRLYWYRQTLGQGPEFLTYFQNEAQLEKSRLLSDRFSAERPKGSFSTLEIQRTEQGDSAMYLCASSLARWDSSYEQYFGPGTRLTVT.

The V call is TRBV5-4, the J call TRBJ2-1; TRBD1 matches 8 bases. The germline V gene has CDR1 SGHNT and CDR2 YYREEE (reference sequence). V dropped 0 bases and J dropped 4; count of bases not matched to a gene: 6. This CDR3 is 16 amino acids long. The CDR3 region is CASSLVVGTGYNEQFF. The CDR3 DNA is TGTGCCAGCAGCTTGGTGGTTGGGACAGGTTACAATGAGCAGTTCTTC.

This chain connects TRBV10-3 to TRBJ2-5; TRBD2 matches at 11 bases. The junction had 7 bases not matched to a gene; V was cut back by 11 bases and J by 5 bases. In germline, CDR1 is ENHRY, CDR2 SYGVKD. The CDR3 is 13 residues long. CDR3 sequence reads: CAGSGGVFETQYF. For the CDR3, the DNA is TGTGCCGGTAGCGGGGGGGTGTTCGAGACCCAGTACTTC.

The chain couples TRBV29-1 to TRBJ2-3, with TRBD2 matching over 7 bases. Germline loops: CDR1 SQVTM, CDR2 ANQGSEA. CDR3 length: 15 residues. Unmatched junction bases numbered 15, after V lost 7 bases and J lost 5 bases. CDR3 region: CSASGEGRPGDTQYF. Written as DNA, the CDR3 is TGCAGCGCTTCGGGGGAGGGCCGGCCGGGAGATACGCAGTATTTT.

This clone was observed a handful of times. The chain combines TRBV7-9 with TRBJ1-2; the D gene is possibly TRBD1 (6 bases). Trimming left V 5 bases short and J 3 bases short, with 7 bases between. The CDR3 runs 12 residues. Germline CDR1 SEHNR, CDR2 FQNEAQ (reference sequence). The CDR3 reads CASSPGDYGYTF. Here the CDR3 DNA reads TGTGCCAGCAGCCCAGGGGACTATGGCTACACCTTC.

The J gene is TRBJ1-4, the V gene TRBV5-6, with D unresolved. Trimming took off 4 bases at V and 3 bases at J, with 19 bases between the two ends. Germline V gene sequence: CDR1 SGHDT, CDR2 YYEEEE. This CDR3 region has 17 residues. The chain's CDR3 is CASSRTANGLPNEKLFF. Here the CDR3 DNA reads TGTGCCAGCAGCCGAACCGCAAACGGGTTGCCTAATGAAAAACTGTTTTTT.

The rearrangement joins TRBV28 to TRBJ1-3; unclear D gene. The germline CDR1 and CDR2 sequences are MDHEN and SYDVKM. V was pared by 7 bases and J by 0 bases, with 22 bases between. The CDR3 loop spans 18 amino acids. The CDR3 sequence: CASTRPRGLESSGNTIYF. In DNA form, the CDR3 reads TGTGCCAGCACGAGACCTAGAGGACTGGAGAGCTCTGGAAACACCATATATTTT.

The chain has TRBV2 and TRBJ1-1; D is possibly TRBD1 (6 bases). Germline V CDR1 and CDR2: SNHLY, FYNNEI. The ends were cut back, 8 bases at V and 5 bases at J, with 21 bases in the middle. This CDR3 region has 15 residues. CDR3 sequence (DNA): TGTGCCAGCCGTAGCCAGACCCAGGGGAATACTGAAGCTTTCTTT. Translating it yields CASRSQTQGNTEAFF.

This clone appeared once. J is TRBJ1-4 and V is TRBV15; D is undetermined. Germline V gives CDR1 LNHNV, CDR2 YYDKDF (reference sequence). V lost 1 base to trimming and J lost 3 bases, with 15 bases between them. This CDR3 region has 17 residues. The CDR3, as DNA: TGTGCCACCAGCAGAGGAGCGGGGAACATAGCTAATGAAAAACTGTTTTTT. Translated, it gives CATSRGAGNIANEKLFF.

This rearrangement joins TRBV5-1 to TRBJ2-1; 10 nucleotides line up with TRBD2. This CDR3 comprises 15 residues. Looked up from germline, CDR1 is SGHRS and CDR2 is YFSETQ. V was pared by 1 base and J by 7 bases, with 5 bases of the junction left unmatched. CDR3 loop: CASSLTSGGANEQFF. DNA of the CDR3: TGCGCCAGCAGCTTGACGAGCGGGGGGGCGAATGAGCAGTTCTTC.

For the CDR3, the DNA is TGCGCCAGCAGCCAAGATGTAAGAGGAGATACGCAGTATTTT. As protein: CASSQDVRGDTQYF. The chain recombines TRBV4-1 with TRBJ2-3; D remains ambiguous. The CDR3 totals 14 residues. Germline-derived CDR1 and CDR2 are MGHRA and YSYEKL. V was shortened by 0 bases and J by 5 bases, with 9 bases between the two germline ends.

The chain joins TRBV5-8 to TRBJ2-3; 13 bases map to TRBD2. The CDR3 sequence is 16 residues long. Germline loops: CDR1 SGHTS, CDR2 YDEGEE. With 3 bases clipped from V and 4 bases from J, the junction kept 5 bases outside the gene matches. The CDR3 is CASSYGTSGNPDTQYF. The CDR3 DNA follows: TGTGCCAGCAGCTACGGGACTAGCGGGAACCCAGATACGCAGTATTTT.

V is TRBV5-5 and J is TRBJ2-3; TRBD2 aligns across 7 bases. Trimming at V came to 5 bases and at J to 0 bases, leaving 6 bases not matched to a gene. The CDR3 runs 15 residues. Germline V gives CDR1 SGHKS, CDR2 YYEKEE (reference sequence). The DNA for the CDR3 is TGTGCCAGCAGACCCTATAGCGGGAGCACAGATACGCAGTATTTT. As protein: CASRPYSGSTDTQYF.

The chain is built from TRBV5-6 and TRBJ2-5; 7 nucleotides match TRBD2. This CDR3 has 15 residues. The germline V gene has CDR1 SGHDT and CDR2 YYEEEE. With V trimmed by 4 bases and J by 4 bases, 10 bases remained unmatched. CDR3 residues: CASSPRTGGRETQYF. The CDR3 DNA is TGTGCCAGCAGCCCGCGGACGGGAGGAAGAGAGACCCAGTACTTC.

This chain connects TRBV18 to TRBJ1-1; tentative D call: TRBD1 (5 bases). CDR3 length equals 16 residues. V dropped 3 bases and J dropped 2 bases, with 16 bases sitting between them. In germline, CDR1 is KGHSH, CDR2 LQKENI. As DNA, the CDR3 is TGTGCCAGCTCACCCAATATCTGGGGCGGTAACACTGAAGCTTTCTTT. Translated: CASSPNIWGGNTEAFF.

V usage is TRBV11-2 and J usage is TRBJ2-3; possible D gene TRBD1, 7 bases. Trimming shortened V by 1 base and J by 5 bases, and 13 bases separated the two germline ends. CDR3 length: 15 residues. Germline V gives CDR1 SGHAT, CDR2 FQNNGV. CDR3 residues: CASSLGGGGRDTQYF. The CDR3, as DNA: TGTGCCAGCAGCTTAGGTGGAGGGGGCCGAGATACGCAGTATTTT.

The chain couples TRBV7-6 to TRBJ2-1; 12 bases align to TRBD2. Trimming cost V 4 bases and J 7 bases; bases outside gene matches: 8. The CDR3 totals 16 residues. Germline lookup yields CDR1 SGHVS and CDR2 FNYEAQ. The CDR3 reads CASSSRTSGERNEQFF. As DNA, the CDR3 is TGTGCCAGCAGCTCCCGGACTAGCGGGGAAAGAAATGAGCAGTTCTTC.

The rearrangement uses TRBV27 and TRBJ1-2, with D maybe TRBD1 (5 bases). This CDR3 spans 15 amino acids. The germline V and J ends were trimmed by 5 bases and 3 bases, with 16 bases remaining between them. Germline assignment: CDR1 MNHEY and CDR2 SMNVEV (reference sequence). The DNA of the CDR3 is TGTGCCAGCAGTCCCCAGCGGGGGTATTACTATGGCTACACCTTC. It encodes CASSPQRGYYYGYTF.

The V gene is TRBV6-4, the J gene TRBJ2-1, with 9 bases that match TRBD2. The CDR3 sequence is 15 residues long. The trim removed 6 bases at V and 3 bases at J, leaving 6 bases unmatched. Germline assignment: CDR1 MRHNA and CDR2 SNTAGT. The DNA for the CDR3 is TGTGCCAGCAGAAATAGCGGGAGAAGCTACAATGAGCAGTTCTTC. Its translation: CASRNSGRSYNEQFF.

This clone came up a few times. V gene TRBV4-2 combines with J gene TRBJ2-1; 11 bases fit TRBD2. The CDR3 covers 15 residues. With V trimmed by 2 bases and J by 9 bases, 6 bases remained unmatched. Germline-derived CDR1 and CDR2 are LGHNA and YNFKEQ. CDR3 DNA sequence: TGTGCCAGCAGCCAATTACTAGCGGGAGTAAGTGAGCAGTTCTTC. As protein: CASSQLLAGVSEQFF.

The rearrangement joins TRBV6-5 to TRBJ1-2; D not certain. This CDR3 has 15 amino acids. The V end lost 8 bases, the J end lost 0 bases, and 16 bases lay between the germline ends. The germline V gene has CDR1 MNHEY and CDR2 SVGAGI. Here the CDR3 DNA reads TGTGCCAGCGCCACCGCTTACGGGACTAACTATGGCTACACCTTC. Amino acid sequence: CASATAYGTNYGYTF.

The chain carries TRBV28 and TRBJ1-2; 10 bases match TRBD1. J was trimmed by 4 bases and V by 4 bases; bases with no gene match: 3. The germline CDR1 and CDR2 sequences are MDHEN and SYDVKM. The CDR3 extends over 14 amino acids. The chain's CDR3 is CASSSGQGTYGYTF. For the CDR3, the DNA is TGTGCCAGCAGTTCGGGACAGGGGACCTATGGCTACACCTTC.

In this sample, this clone turned up a few times. This sequence joins TRBV4-2 and TRBJ1-5; 7 bases align to TRBD1. The V gene's germline CDR1 is LGHNA and CDR2 YNFKEQ. This CDR3 region has 22 residues. V was pared by 1 base and J by 0 bases, with 21 bases of the junction left unmatched. This CDR3 reads CASSQGETDWGTVPPSNQPQHF. Here the CDR3 DNA reads TGTGCCAGCAGCCAAGGTGAGACGGATTGGGGGACAGTCCCCCCTAGCAATCAGCCCCAGCATTTT.

This chain links TRBV4-1 with TRBJ2-7, with TRBD1 matching 9 bases. This CDR3 has 16 residues. The germline V gene has CDR1 MGHRA and CDR2 YSYEKL. The junction had 13 bases not matched to a gene; V was cut back by 4 bases and J by 6 bases. CDR3 bases: TGCGCCAGCAGCCGACCACAATCGGGACAGGGTGTCGAGCAGTACTTC. Amino acid sequence: CASSRPQSGQGVEQYF.